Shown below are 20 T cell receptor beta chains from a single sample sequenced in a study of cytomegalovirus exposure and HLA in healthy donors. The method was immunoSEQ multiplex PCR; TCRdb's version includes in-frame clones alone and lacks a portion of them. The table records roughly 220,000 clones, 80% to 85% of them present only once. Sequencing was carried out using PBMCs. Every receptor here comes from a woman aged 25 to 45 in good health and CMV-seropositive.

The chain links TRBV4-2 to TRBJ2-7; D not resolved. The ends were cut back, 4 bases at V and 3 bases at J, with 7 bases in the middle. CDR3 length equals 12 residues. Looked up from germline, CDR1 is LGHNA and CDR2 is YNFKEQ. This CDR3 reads CASSPPSYEQYF. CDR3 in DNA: TGTGCCAGCAGCCCGCCAAGCTACGAGCAGTACTTC.

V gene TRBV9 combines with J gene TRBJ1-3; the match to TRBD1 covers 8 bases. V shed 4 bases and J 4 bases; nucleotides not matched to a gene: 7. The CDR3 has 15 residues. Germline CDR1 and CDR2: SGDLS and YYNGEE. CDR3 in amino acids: CASSTTGAVGNTIYF. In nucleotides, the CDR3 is TGTGCCAGCAGCACGACAGGGGCCGTAGGAAACACCATATATTTT.

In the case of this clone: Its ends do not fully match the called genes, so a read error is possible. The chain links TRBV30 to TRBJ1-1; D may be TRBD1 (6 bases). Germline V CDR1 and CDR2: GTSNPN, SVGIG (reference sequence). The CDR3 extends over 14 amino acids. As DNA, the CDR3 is TGTGCCTGGGCCGGGACAAGGGAAAACAGTGAAGCTTTCTTT. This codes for CAWAGTRENSEAFF.

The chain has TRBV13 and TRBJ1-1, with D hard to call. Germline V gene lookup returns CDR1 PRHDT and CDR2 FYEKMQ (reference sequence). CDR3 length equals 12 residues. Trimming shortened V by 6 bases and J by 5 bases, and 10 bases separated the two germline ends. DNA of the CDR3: TGTGCCAGCAGTCTCGGCCAGACTGAAGCTTTCTTT. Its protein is CASSLGQTEAFF.

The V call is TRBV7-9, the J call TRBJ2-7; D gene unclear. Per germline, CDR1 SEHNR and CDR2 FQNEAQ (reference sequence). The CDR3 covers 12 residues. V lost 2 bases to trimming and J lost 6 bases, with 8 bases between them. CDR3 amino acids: CASSLRASEQYF. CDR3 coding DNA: TGTGCCAGCAGCTTAAGGGCAAGCGAGCAGTACTTC.

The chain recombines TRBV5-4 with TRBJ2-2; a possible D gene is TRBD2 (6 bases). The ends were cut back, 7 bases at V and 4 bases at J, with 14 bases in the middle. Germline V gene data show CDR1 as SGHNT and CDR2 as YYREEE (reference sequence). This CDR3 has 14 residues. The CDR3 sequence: CASRGMGGTGELFF. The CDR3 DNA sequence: TGTGCCAGCCGGGGGATGGGGGGCACCGGGGAGCTGTTTTTT.

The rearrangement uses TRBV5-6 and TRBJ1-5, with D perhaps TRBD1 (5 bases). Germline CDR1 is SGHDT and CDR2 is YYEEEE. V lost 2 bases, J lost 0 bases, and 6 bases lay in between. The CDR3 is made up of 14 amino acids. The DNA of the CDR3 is TGTGCCAGCAGCTTCAGGGATAGCAATCAGCCCCAGCATTTT. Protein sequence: CASSFRDSNQPQHF.

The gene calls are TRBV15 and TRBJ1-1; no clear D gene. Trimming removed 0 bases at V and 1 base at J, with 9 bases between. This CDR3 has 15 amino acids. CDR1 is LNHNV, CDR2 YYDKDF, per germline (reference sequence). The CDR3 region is CATSRDERKNTEAFF. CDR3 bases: TGTGCCACCAGCAGAGATGAACGGAAGAACACTGAAGCTTTCTTT.

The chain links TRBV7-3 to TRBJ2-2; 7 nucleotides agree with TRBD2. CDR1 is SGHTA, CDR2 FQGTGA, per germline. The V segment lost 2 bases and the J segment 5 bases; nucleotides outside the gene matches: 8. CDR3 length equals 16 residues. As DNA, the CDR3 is TGTGCCAGCAGCTTATTCGCGGGAGTGTCGACCGGGGAGCTGTTTTTT. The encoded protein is CASSLFAGVSTGELFF.

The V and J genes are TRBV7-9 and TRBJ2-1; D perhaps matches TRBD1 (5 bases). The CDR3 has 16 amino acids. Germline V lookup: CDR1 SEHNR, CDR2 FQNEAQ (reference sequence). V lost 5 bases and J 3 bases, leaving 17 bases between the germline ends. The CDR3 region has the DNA TGTGCCAGCAGCCCCGCATGGCGGACAAACTACAATGAGCAGTTCTTC. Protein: CASSPAWRTNYNEQFF.

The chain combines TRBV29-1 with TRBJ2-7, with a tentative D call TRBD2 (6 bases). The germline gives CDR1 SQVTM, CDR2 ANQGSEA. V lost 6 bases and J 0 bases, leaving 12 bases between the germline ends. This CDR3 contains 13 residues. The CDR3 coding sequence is TGCAGCGTCATAACGCGGGACTCCTACGAGCAGTACTTC. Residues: CSVITRDSYEQYF.

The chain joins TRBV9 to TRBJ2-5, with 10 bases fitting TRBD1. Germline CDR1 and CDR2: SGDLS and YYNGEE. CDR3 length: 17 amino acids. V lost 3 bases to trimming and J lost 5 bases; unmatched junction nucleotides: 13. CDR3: CASSAGRTGGFVETQYF. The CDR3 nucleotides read TGTGCCAGCAGCGCTGGCCGGACAGGGGGTTTCGTGGAGACCCAGTACTTC.

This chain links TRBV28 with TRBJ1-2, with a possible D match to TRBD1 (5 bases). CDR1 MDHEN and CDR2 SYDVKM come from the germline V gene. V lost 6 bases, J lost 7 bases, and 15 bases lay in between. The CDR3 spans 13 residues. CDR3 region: CASSHPQGGGYTF. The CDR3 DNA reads TGTGCCAGCAGCCACCCCCAGGGAGGTGGCTACACCTTC.

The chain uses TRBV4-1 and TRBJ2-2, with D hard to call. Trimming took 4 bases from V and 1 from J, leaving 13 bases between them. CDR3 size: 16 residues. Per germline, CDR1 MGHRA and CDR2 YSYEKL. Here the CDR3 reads CASSLQAWGNTGELFF. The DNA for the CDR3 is TGCGCCAGCAGCCTTCAAGCTTGGGGGAACACCGGGGAGCTGTTTTTT.

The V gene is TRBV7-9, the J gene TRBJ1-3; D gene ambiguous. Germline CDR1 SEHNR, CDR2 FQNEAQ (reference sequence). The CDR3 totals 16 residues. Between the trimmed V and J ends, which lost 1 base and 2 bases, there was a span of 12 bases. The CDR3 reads CASSLVIGSAGNTIYF. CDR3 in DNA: TGTGCCAGCAGCTTAGTTATAGGGAGCGCTGGAAACACCATATATTTT.

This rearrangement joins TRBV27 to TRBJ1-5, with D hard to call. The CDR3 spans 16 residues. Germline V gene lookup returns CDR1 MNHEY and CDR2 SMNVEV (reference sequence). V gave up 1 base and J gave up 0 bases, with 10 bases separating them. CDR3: CASSLFAFDSNQPQHF. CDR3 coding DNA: TGTGCCAGCAGTTTATTCGCCTTCGATAGCAATCAGCCCCAGCATTTT.

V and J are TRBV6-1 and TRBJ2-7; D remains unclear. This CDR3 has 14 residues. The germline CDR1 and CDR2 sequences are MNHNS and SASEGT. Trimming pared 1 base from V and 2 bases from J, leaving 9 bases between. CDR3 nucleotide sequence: TGTGCCAGCAGTGAAGTAGGGTTGCCCTACGAGCAGTACTTC. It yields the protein CASSEVGLPYEQYF.

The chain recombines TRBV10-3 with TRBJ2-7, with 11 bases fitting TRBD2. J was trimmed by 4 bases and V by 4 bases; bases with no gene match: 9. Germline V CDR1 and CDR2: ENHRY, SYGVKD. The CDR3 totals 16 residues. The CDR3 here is CAISALAGEGKYEQYF. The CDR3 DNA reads TGTGCCATCAGTGCACTAGCGGGAGAGGGAAAATACGAGCAGTACTTC.

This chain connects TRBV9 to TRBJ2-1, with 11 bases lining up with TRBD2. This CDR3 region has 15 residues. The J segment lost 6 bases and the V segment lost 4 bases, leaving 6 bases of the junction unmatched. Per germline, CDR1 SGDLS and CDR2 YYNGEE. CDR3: CASSPTSGSFNEQFF. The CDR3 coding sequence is TGTGCCAGCAGCCCCACTAGCGGGAGTTTCAATGAGCAGTTCTTC.

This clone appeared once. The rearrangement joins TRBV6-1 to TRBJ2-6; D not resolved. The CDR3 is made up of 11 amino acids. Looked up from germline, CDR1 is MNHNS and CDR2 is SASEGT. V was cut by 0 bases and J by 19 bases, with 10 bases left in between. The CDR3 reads CASSEALRATF. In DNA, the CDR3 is TGTGCCAGCAGTGAAGCGTTGCGAGCAACTTTC.